A single sample is the source of the 5 T cell receptor beta chains below, sequenced in a study of OX40 agonist ivuxolimab in advanced cancers. The method behind the library was the immunoSEQ multiplex PCR assay. TCRdb carries this immuneACCESS record with in-frame sequences only. Its versions omit some clonotypes, under half of them owing to an unresolved V gene in the studies checked, with the rest unexplained. The sample table records approximately 62,000 clones; approximately 86% of these occur just once. The ten top clones hold roughly 5% of the sample. The sample consisted of CD4+ or CD8+ T cells sorted from blood, taken in a trial of the OX40 agonist ivuxolimab. Source of these receptors: an adult with an advanced solid tumor such as melanoma, head and neck, liver or kidney cancer.

The rearrangement links TRBV27 to TRBJ1-4; TRBD1 is a possible D gene (5 bases). In germline, CDR1 is MNHEY, CDR2 SMNVEV (reference sequence). Trimming left V 5 bases short and J 3 bases short, with 13 bases between. This CDR3 has 15 amino acids. The CDR3 DNA sequence: TGTGCCAGCAGTCCATCCGGGGCCCCTAATGAAAAACTGTTTTTT. Protein sequence: CASSPSGAPNEKLFF.

V and J are TRBV7-8 and TRBJ2-5; D may be TRBD2 (6 bases). The CDR3 contains 16 residues. The germline V gene encodes CDR1 SGHVS and CDR2 FQNEAQ. V dropped 4 bases and J dropped 2 bases, with 17 bases sitting between them. This chain's CDR3 is CASSSEGTTVQETQYF. The CDR3 DNA sequence: TGTGCCAGCAGCTCGGAGGGGACGACAGTTCAAGAGACCCAGTACTTC. The full variable domain, completed using reference TRBV7-8 and TRBJ2-5, is GAGVSQSPRYKVAKRGQDVALRCDPISGHVSLFWYQQALGQGPEFLTYFQNEAQLDKSGLPSDRFFAERPEGSVSTLKIQRTQQEDSAVYLCASSSEGTTVQETQYFGPGTRLLVL.

The chain uses TRBV18 and TRBJ2-1; the match to TRBD2 covers 8 bases. This CDR3 is built from 17 residues. V lost 1 base, J lost 3 bases, and 8 bases stayed unmatched. Per germline, CDR1 KGHSH and CDR2 LQKENI. In nucleotides, the CDR3 is TGTGCCAGCTCACCACTAACTAGCGGAACCTTCTACAATGAGCAGTTCTTC. It is translated as CASSPLTSGTFYNEQFF.

The genes are TRBV5-6 and TRBJ1-5, with D possibly TRBD1 on 6 matching bases. Between the trimmed V and J ends, which lost 4 bases and 0 bases, there was a span of 20 bases. Germline V gene sequence: CDR1 SGHDT, CDR2 YYEEEE. The CDR3 is 18 amino acids. CDR3 DNA sequence: TGTGCCAGCAGCCAGGGGCCAGGGGACATCTATAGCAATCAGCCCCAGCATTTT. Translation: CASSQGPGDIYSNQPQHF. The variable domain in full, with the rest retrieved from reference TRBV5-6 and TRBJ1-5, is DAGVTQSPTHLIKTRGQQVTLRCSPKSGHDTVSWYQQALGQGPQFIFQYYEEEERQRGNFPDRFSGHQFPNYSSELNVNALLLGDSALYLCASSQGPGDIYSNQPQHFGDGTRLSIL.

The J gene is TRBJ2-7, the V gene TRBV7-2; 8 positions match TRBD1. The germline gives CDR1 SGHTA, CDR2 FQGNSA. The CDR3 length is 15 residues. J lost 3 bases, V lost 6 bases, and 10 bases had no gene match. CDR3 coding DNA: TGTGCCAGCAGAACCTCCGGGACAGGAGTCTACGAGCAGTACTTC. It specifies CASRTSGTGVYEQYF.